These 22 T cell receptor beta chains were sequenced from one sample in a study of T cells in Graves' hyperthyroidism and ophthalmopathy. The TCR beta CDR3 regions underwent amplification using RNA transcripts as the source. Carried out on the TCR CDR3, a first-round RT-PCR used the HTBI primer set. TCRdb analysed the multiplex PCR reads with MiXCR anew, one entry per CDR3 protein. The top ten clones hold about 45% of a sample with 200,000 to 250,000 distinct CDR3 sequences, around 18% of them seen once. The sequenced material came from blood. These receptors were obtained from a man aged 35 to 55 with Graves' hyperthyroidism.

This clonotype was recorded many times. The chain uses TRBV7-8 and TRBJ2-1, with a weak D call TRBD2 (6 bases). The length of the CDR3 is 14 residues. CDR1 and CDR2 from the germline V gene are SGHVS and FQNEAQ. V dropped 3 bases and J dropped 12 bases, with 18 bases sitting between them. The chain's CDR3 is CASSFGASAARQFF. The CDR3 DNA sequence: TGTGCCAGCAGCTTCGGGGCTAGCGCGGCACGGCAGTTCTTC.

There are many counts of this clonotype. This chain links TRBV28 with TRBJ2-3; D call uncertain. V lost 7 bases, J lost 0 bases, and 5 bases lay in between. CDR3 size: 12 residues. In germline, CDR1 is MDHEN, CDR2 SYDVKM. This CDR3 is CASKHSTDTQYF. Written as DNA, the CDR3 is TGTGCCAGCAAGCACAGCACAGATACGCAGTATTTT.

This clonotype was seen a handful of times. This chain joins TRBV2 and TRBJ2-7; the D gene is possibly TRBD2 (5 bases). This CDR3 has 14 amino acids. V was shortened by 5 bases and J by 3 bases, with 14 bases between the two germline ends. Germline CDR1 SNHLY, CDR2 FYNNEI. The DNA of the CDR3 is TGTGCCAGCAGTTTCGACTACTCCAACTACGAGCAGTACTTC. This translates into CASSFDYSNYEQYF.

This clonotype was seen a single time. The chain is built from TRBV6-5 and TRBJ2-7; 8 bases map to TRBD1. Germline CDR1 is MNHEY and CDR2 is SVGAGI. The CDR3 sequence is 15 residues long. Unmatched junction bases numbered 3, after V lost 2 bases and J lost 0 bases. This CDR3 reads CASSYRDRPSYEQYF. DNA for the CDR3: TGTGCCAGCAGTTACCGGGACAGGCCCTCCTACGAGCAGTACTTC.

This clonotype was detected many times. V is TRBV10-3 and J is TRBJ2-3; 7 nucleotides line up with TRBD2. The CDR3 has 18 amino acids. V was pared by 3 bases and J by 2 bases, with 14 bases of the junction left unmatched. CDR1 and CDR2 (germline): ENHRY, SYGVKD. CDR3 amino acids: CAISDNNLGGGNTDTQYF. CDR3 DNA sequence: TGTGCCATCAGTGATAATAATCTTGGCGGGGGTAACACAGATACGCAGTATTTT.

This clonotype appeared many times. CDR3 amino acids: CASSLAVNNKNIQYF. The CDR3 nucleotides are TGTGCCAGCAGCTTAGCGGTTAACAATAAAAACATTCAGTACTTC. V gene TRBV7-2 combines with J gene TRBJ2-4; D is uncertain. CDR3 length equals 15 residues. From germline, CDR1 is SGHTA and CDR2 FQGNSA. V lost 0 bases to trimming and J lost 4 bases, with 10 bases between them.

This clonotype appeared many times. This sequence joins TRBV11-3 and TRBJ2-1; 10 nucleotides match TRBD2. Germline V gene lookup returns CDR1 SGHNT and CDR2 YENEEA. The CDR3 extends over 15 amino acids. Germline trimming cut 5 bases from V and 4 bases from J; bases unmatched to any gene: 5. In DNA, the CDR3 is TGTGCCAGCAGCCTTCGGACTAGCGGTTACAATGAGCAGTTCTTC. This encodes CASSLRTSGYNEQFF.

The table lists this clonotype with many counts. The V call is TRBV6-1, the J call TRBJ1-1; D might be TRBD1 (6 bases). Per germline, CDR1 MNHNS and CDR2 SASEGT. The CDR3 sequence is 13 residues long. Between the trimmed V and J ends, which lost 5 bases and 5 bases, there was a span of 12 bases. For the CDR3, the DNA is TGTGCCAGCAGTCGACAGGCTGATACTGAAGCTTTCTTT. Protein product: CASSRQADTEAFF.

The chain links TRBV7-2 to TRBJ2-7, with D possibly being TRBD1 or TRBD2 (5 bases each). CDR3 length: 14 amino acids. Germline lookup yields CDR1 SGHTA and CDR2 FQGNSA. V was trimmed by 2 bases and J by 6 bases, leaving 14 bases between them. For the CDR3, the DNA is TGTGCCAGCAGCTTAACCCTCGGGACGAGCGAGCAGTACTTC. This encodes CASSLTLGTSEQYF. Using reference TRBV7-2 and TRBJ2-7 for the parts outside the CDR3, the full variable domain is GAGVSQSPSNKVTEKGKDVELRCDPISGHTALYWYRQSLGQGLEFLIYFQGNSAPDKSGLPSDRFSAERTGGSVSTLTIQRTQQEDSAVYLCASSLTLGTSEQYFGPGTRLTVT.

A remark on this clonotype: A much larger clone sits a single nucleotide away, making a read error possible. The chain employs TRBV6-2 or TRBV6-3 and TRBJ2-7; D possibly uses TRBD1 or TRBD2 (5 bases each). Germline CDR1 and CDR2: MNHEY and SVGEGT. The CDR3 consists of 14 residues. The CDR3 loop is CVSSYLVGAYEQYF. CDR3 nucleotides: TGTGTCAGCAGTTACTTAGTGGGGGCCTACGAGCAGTACTTC.

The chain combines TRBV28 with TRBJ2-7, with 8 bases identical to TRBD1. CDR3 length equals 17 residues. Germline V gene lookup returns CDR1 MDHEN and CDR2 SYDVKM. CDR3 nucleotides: TGTGCAACAAGGGGGGCTAGCAGGGGCGGACAGGGCAACAAGCAGTACTTC. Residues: CATRGASRGGQGNKQYF.

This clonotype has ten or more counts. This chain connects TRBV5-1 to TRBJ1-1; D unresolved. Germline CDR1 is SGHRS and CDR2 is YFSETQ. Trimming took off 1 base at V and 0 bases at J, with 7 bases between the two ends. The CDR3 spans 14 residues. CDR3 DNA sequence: TGCGCCAGCAGCTTGAATAGTATGAACACTGAAGCTTTCTTT. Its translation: CASSLNSMNTEAFF.

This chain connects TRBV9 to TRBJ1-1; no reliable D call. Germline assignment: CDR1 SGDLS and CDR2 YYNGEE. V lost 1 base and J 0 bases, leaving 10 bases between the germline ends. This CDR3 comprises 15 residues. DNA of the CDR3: TGTGCCAGCAGCGTATTGGGCACAGTGAACACTGAAGCTTTCTTT. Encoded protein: CASSVLGTVNTEAFF. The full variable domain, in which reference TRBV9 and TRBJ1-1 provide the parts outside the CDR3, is DSGVTQTPKHLITATGQRVTLRCSPRSGDLSVYWYQQSLDQGLQFLIQYYNGEERAKGNILERFSAQQFPDLHSELNLSSLELGDSALYFCASSVLGTVNTEAFFGQGTRLTVV.

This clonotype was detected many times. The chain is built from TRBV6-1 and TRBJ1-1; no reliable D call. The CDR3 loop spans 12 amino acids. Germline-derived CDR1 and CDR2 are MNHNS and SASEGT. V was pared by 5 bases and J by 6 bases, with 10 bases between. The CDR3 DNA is TGTGCCAGCAGTCCCCGCCAATCTGAAGCTTTCTTT. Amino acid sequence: CASSPRQSEAFF.

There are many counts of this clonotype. CDR3 nucleotide sequence: TGTGCCAGCGGACCCGGACCTACAGGGGGCACAGATACGCAGTATTTT. Translation: CASGPGPTGGTDTQYF. This chain uses TRBV28 with TRBJ2-3, with TRBD1 matching over 7 bases. The germline gives CDR1 MDHEN, CDR2 SYDVKM. This CDR3 has 16 amino acids. The trim removed 8 bases at V and 1 base at J, leaving 12 bases unmatched.

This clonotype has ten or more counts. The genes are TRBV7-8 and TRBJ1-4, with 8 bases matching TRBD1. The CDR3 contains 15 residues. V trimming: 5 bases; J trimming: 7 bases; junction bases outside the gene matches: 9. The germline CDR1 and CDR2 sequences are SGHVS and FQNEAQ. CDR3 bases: TGTGCCAGCAGCCCCCTGGGACAGGAAGGTGAAAAACTGTTTTTT. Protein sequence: CASSPLGQEGEKLFF.

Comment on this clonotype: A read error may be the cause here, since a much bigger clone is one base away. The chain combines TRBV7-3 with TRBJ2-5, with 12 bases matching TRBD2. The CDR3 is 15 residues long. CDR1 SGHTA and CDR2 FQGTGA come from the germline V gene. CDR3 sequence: CVSSLAGGLVETQYF. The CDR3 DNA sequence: TGTGTCAGCAGCCTAGCGGGGGGGCTCGTAGAGACCCAGTACTTC.

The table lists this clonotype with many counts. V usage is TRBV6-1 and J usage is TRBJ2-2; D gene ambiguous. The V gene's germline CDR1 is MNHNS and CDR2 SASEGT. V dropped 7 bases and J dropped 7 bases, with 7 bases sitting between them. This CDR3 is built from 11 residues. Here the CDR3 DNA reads TGTGCCAGCATGAGCTTCGGGGAGCTGTTTTTT. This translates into CASMSFGELFF.

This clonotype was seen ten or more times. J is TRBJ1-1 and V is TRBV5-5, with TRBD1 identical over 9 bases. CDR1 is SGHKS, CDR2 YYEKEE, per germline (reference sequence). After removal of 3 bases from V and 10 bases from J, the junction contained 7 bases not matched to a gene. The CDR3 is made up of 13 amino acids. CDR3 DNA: TGTGCCAGCAGCTCCGGGACAGGGACAGGAGCTTTCTTT. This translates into CASSSGTGTGAFF.

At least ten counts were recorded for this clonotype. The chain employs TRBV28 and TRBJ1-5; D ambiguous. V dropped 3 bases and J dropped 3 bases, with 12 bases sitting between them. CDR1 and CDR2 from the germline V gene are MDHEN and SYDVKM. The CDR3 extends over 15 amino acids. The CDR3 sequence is CASSFEGRDNQPQHF. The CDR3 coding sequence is TGTGCCAGCAGTTTTGAGGGAAGGGACAATCAGCCCCAGCATTTT.

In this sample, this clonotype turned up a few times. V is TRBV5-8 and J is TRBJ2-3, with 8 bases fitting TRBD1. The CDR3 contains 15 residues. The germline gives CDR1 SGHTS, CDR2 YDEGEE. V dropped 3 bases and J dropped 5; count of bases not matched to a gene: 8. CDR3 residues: CASSSRTGRGDTQYF. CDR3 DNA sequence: TGTGCCAGCAGCTCCCGGACAGGGCGCGGAGATACGCAGTATTTT. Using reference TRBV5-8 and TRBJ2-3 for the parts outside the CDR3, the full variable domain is EAGVTQSPTHLIKTRGQQATLRCSPISGHTSVYWYQQALGLGLQFLLWYDEGEERNRGNFPPRFSGRQFPNYSSELNVNALELEDSALYLCASSSRTGRGDTQYFGPGTRLTVL.

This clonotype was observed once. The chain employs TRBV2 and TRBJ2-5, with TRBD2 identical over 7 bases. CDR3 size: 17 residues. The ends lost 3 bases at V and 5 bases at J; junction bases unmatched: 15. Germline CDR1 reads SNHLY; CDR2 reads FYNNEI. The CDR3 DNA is TGTGCCAGCAGTGAGGGGGTAGCGGGCCCGACGGGTGAGACCCAGTACTTC. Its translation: CASSEGVAGPTGETQYF.